These 8 T cell receptor beta chains share one sample of origin, sequenced in a study of CD8 T cells in ankylosing spondylitis. Study results and caveats: Several highly homologous variants made up a TCR beta motif that seemed to typify ankylosing spondylitis blood.

These receptors' antigens are unknown. MiXCR, applied by TCRdb to the 5' RACE reads, yields one record per CDR3 protein. The sample includes 200,000 to 250,000 distinct CDR3 sequences, about 17% of them seen just once. Sequenced: blood, either unsorted or a sorted T cell fraction (not recorded which). Receptors originate from a male donor with ankylosing spondylitis.

This clonotype was counted a few times. The chain uses TRBV7-8 and TRBJ2-2; 8 bases agree with TRBD2. This CDR3 is built from 17 residues. CDR1 and CDR2 (germline): SGHVS, FQNEAQ. V lost 2 bases and J lost 6; bases outside the gene matches: 11. CDR3 amino acids: CASSLPRDGGASGELFF. The CDR3 region has the DNA TGTGCCAGCAGCTTACCCCGGGACGGGGGGGCTTCCGGGGAGCTGTTTTTT.

The V and J genes are TRBV6-4 and TRBJ1-5, with D possibly being TRBD1 (5 bases). Trimming left V 2 bases short and J 7 bases short, with 18 bases between. The CDR3 is 16 residues long. Germline values: CDR1 MRHNA, CDR2 SNTAGT. CDR3 protein: CASSDGTEWYRQPQHF. CDR3 in DNA: TGTGCCAGCAGTGACGGGACCGAATGGTATAGGCAGCCCCAGCATTTT.

The table lists this clonotype with a few counts. The genes are TRBV7-9 and TRBJ2-5; TRBD1 is a possible D gene (5 bases). Germline V gene data show CDR1 as SEHNR and CDR2 as FQNEAQ (reference sequence). The CDR3 runs 15 residues. Trimming pared 1 base from V and 4 bases from J, leaving 13 bases between. CDR3 sequence reads: CASSLVTPGAETQYF. CDR3 DNA sequence: TGTGCCAGCAGCTTAGTAACTCCTGGGGCAGAGACCCAGTACTTC.

This clonotype was counted many times. The chain uses TRBV5-1 and TRBJ2-7, with 11 bases identical to TRBD2. From germline, CDR1 is SGHRS and CDR2 YFSETQ. The CDR3 spans 14 residues. The V gene end was trimmed by 4 bases and the J gene end by 4 bases; junction bases not matched to a gene: 4. This CDR3 is CASSQGLAAYEQYF. The CDR3 region has the DNA TGCGCCAGCAGCCAGGGACTAGCGGCGTACGAGCAGTACTTC.

The chain employs TRBV29-1 and TRBJ2-7, with TRBD2 matching 7 bases. J gave up 3 bases and V 1 base, and 6 bases lay outside the gene matches. Germline CDR1 and CDR2: SQVTM and ANQGSEA. This CDR3 has 14 residues. The CDR3 region is CSVEGRESNYEQYF. The CDR3, as DNA: TGCAGCGTTGAAGGGCGGGAGTCTAACTACGAGCAGTACTTC.

V is TRBV5-6 and J is TRBJ2-1, with TRBD2 as a possible D gene (5 bases). This CDR3 is built from 13 residues. V was shortened by 2 bases and J by 6 bases, with 9 bases between the two germline ends. Germline assignment: CDR1 SGHDT and CDR2 YYEEEE. CDR3 sequence: CASSLIRGNEQFF. CDR3 nucleotide sequence: TGTGCCAGCAGCTTAATCCGGGGCAATGAGCAGTTCTTC.

The rearrangement uses TRBV12-3 or TRBV12-4 and TRBJ1-3, with a weak D call TRBD1 (6 bases). V dropped 5 bases and J dropped 2 bases, with 19 bases sitting between them. CDR3 length: 17 residues. CDR3 in DNA: TGTGCCAGCAGTCCGCCGCGGGGGCAGCCGCCTGGAAACACCATATATTTT. Its protein is CASSPPRGQPPGNTIYF.

The V call is TRBV4-1, the J call TRBJ1-2, with 7 bases identical to TRBD1. Germline CDR1 MGHRA, CDR2 YSYEKL. The CDR3 length is 17 residues. Losses at the gene ends were 1 base for V and 3 bases for J; bases not matched to a gene: 11. CDR3 loop: CASSQGGRGTDYYGYTF. The CDR3 coding sequence is TGCGCCAGCAGCCAAGGTGGGCGGGGGACAGACTACTATGGCTACACCTTC.